These 13 T cell receptor beta chains were all obtained from the same sample, sequenced in a study of T cells in Graves' hyperthyroidism and ophthalmopathy. Template material for amplifying TCR beta CDR3 regions consisted of RNA transcripts. TCR CDR3 underwent first-round RT-PCR with the HTBI primer set. TCRdb independently ran MiXCR on the multiplex PCR reads; one entry per CDR3 protein. The top ten hold 3% to 4% of the sample, which has under 650,000 distinct CDR3 sequences, roughly 17% seen once. Sequencing was performed on blood. Receptor source: a woman aged 30 to 39 with Graves' hyperthyroidism.

In this sample, this clonotype turned up many times. The chain combines TRBV2 with TRBJ2-1, with D unresolved. This CDR3 is 11 amino acids long. The germline CDR1 and CDR2 sequences are SNHLY and FYNNEI. V dropped 6 bases and J dropped 5 bases, with 5 bases sitting between them. The CDR3 DNA sequence: TGTGCCAGCAGGTCCCACAATGAGCAGTTCTTC. This gives the protein CASRSHNEQFF.

There are a few counts of this clonotype. This chain uses TRBV7-3 with TRBJ2-1; 12 nucleotides agree with TRBD2. This CDR3 contains 15 residues. Germline V CDR1 and CDR2: SGHTA, FQGTGA. V shed 2 bases, J shed 14 bases, and the junction held 10 bases outside the gene matches. CDR3 in amino acids: CASSLGVTSGSDEFF. The CDR3 DNA follows: TGTGCCAGCAGCTTAGGTGTGACTAGCGGGAGCGATGAGTTCTTC.

The V gene is TRBV19, the J gene TRBJ1-3, with 7 bases that match TRBD1. Germline V gives CDR1 LNHDA, CDR2 SQIVND (reference sequence). This CDR3 spans 13 amino acids. V was clipped by 7 bases and J by 7 bases; unmatched bases: 7. The CDR3 DNA reads as TGTGCCAGTACCCCGACAGGGATGAACACCATATATTTT. This gives the protein CASTPTGMNTIYF.

This clonotype appeared many times. The chain has TRBV20-1 and TRBJ1-1; D call uncertain. CDR1 DFQATT and CDR2 SNEGSKA come from the germline V gene (reference sequence). The CDR3 loop spans 14 amino acids. Trimming left V 6 bases short and J 1 base short, with 15 bases between. CDR3: CSASRAGKNTEAFF. The CDR3 DNA sequence: TGCAGTGCCTCAAGGGCGGGGAAGAACACTGAAGCTTTCTTT.

This clonotype was picked up many times. The J gene is TRBJ1-1, the V gene TRBV29-1; tentative D call: TRBD1 (5 bases). The ends were cut back, 7 bases at V and 6 bases at J, with 9 bases in the middle. The germline gives CDR1 SQVTM, CDR2 ANQGSEA. This CDR3 has 10 amino acids. This CDR3 reads CSAREAEAFF. The DNA of the CDR3 is TGCAGCGCCAGGGAGGCTGAAGCTTTCTTT.

The rearrangement links TRBV10-3 to TRBJ2-3; tentative D call: TRBD2 (5 bases). Germline-derived CDR1 and CDR2 are ENHRY and SYGVKD. There are 17 residues in the CDR3. The V and J ends lost 1 base and 0 bases respectively, with 14 bases between them. CDR3 bases: TGTGCCATCAGTGAGTTTTCCCCAGCGGTTAGCACAGATACGCAGTATTTT. Its protein product is CAISEFSPAVSTDTQYF.

Ten or more counts support this clonotype. The chain is built from TRBV11-2 and TRBJ2-1; 15 bases align to TRBD2. J lost 10 bases, V lost 0 bases, and 13 bases had no gene match. Germline V gene sequence: CDR1 SGHAT, CDR2 FQNNGV. The length of the CDR3 is 19 residues. Here the CDR3 reads CASSLEPLGLAGGPGEQFF. The CDR3 DNA reads TGTGCCAGCAGCTTAGAACCCCTCGGACTAGCGGGAGGGCCCGGGGAGCAGTTCTTC. The whole variable domain, remainder taken from reference TRBV11-2 and TRBJ2-1, is EAGVAQSPRYKIIEKRQSVAFWCNPISGHATLYWYQQILGQGPKLLIQFQNNGVVDDSQLPKDRFSAERLKGVDSTLKIQPAKLEDSAVYLCASSLEPLGLAGGPGEQFFGPGTRLTVL.

This clonotype came up a few times. The chain recombines TRBV25-1 with TRBJ1-2; D is perhaps TRBD1 (6 bases). The CDR3 consists of 14 residues. The germline V and J ends were trimmed by 0 bases and 1 base, with 6 bases remaining between them. Germline CDR1 reads MGHDK; CDR2 reads SYGVNS. CDR3 in DNA: TGTGCCAGCAGTGAATACAGGGGTAACTATGGCTACACCTTC. This codes for CASSEYRGNYGYTF.

This clonotype was seen a few times. CDR3 coding DNA: TGTGCCAGCAGCGTAGACGGACGGGGGAGGAATACGCAGTATTTT. This sequence encodes CASSVDGRGRNTQYF. The chain is built from TRBV9 and TRBJ2-3, with D tentatively TRBD2 (6 bases). Trimming removed 0 bases at V and 7 bases at J, with 15 bases between. The CDR3 runs 15 residues. Germline values: CDR1 SGDLS, CDR2 YYNGEE.

A few counts support this clonotype. This sequence joins TRBV3-1 and TRBJ2-1; 7 bases line up with TRBD2. Germline V lookup: CDR1 LGHDT, CDR2 YNNKEL (reference sequence). The CDR3 length is 14 residues. Trimming removed 1 base from V and 9 bases from J; junction bases left unmatched: 6. In nucleotides, the CDR3 is TGTGCCAGCAGCCAAGCCGGAGCTAGCGGTGAGCAGTTCTTC. It is translated as CASSQAGASGEQFF.

The chain joins TRBV7-2 to TRBJ1-5; D is ambiguous. V was cut by 2 bases and J by 3 bases, with 11 bases left in between. Germline CDR1 and CDR2: SGHTA and FQGNSA. CDR3 size: 15 residues. CDR3 residues: CASSLMGQSNQPQHF. CDR3 coding DNA: TGTGCCAGCAGCTTAATGGGCCAGTCCAATCAGCCCCAGCATTTT.

On this clonotype: A much larger clone lies one base from this, so it may be a read error. The V gene is TRBV7-2, the J gene TRBJ2-1; 12 bases are a match to TRBD1. CDR3 size: 15 residues. V lost 5 bases, J lost 9 bases, and 8 bases stayed unmatched. Germline V gene data show CDR1 as SGHTA and CDR2 as FQGNSA. CDR3 nucleotides: TGTGCCAGCAGCGTCCGGGACAGGGGGCCTAGTGAGCAGTTCTTC. It encodes CASSVRDRGPSEQFF.

This clonotype occurred many times. The gene calls are TRBV7-9 and TRBJ2-1; perhaps TRBD2 as D (6 bases). The V end was cut by 5 bases, the J end by 7 bases, with 12 bases between. CDR1 and CDR2 from the germline V gene are SEHNR and FQNEAQ (reference sequence). There are 13 residues in the CDR3. CDR3 coding DNA: TGTGCCAGCAGCCCTTATGGGAGGAATGAGCAGTTCTTC. Translation: CASSPYGRNEQFF. Complete variable domain (other parts from reference TRBV7-9 and TRBJ2-1): DTGVSQNPRHKITKRGQNVTFRCDPISEHNRLYWYRQTLGQGPEFLTYFQNEAQLEKSRLLSDRFSAERPKGSFSTLEIQRTEQGDSAMYLCASSPYGRNEQFFGPGTRLTVL.